This TCR beta chain is from a study of tumor-infiltrating lymphocytes in primary liver carcinoma. Study-wide context: Each participant had primary liver carcinoma, and surgical resection was the treatment.

V dropped 3 bases and J dropped 0 bases, with 9 bases sitting between them. The length of the CDR3 is 15 residues. Per the germline V gene, CDR1 is ENHRY and CDR2 is SYGVKD. A constant-region primer primed TCR beta cDNA synthesis from roughly 500 ng of total RNA. What produced the TCR beta libraries was three nested multiplex PCR rounds using slightly modified ARM-PCR. For approximately 11 cycles apiece, the opening two PCR rounds ran with TRBV1-TRBV30 forward primers and a C-beta reverse primer. TCRdb independently ran MiXCR on the multiplex PCR reads; one entry per CDR3 protein. The sample consists of 300,000 to 350,000 distinct CDR3 sequences, almost 65% of them appearing once. Germline DNA was also extracted, with blood RNA taken from unsorted whole blood.

The sequence came from a man between 40 and 49 years old with primary liver carcinoma and hepatitis B virus infection. The sequencing sample was made of peripheral blood. This sequence joins TRBV10-3 and TRBJ2-1; TRBD1 might be the D (5 bases). For the CDR3, the DNA is TGTGCCATCAGTGACAGGGTGAGCTCCTACAATGAGCAGTTCTTC. Its protein is CAISDRVSSYNEQFF.